The 10 T cell receptor beta chains below were found in one sample sequenced in a study of OX40 agonist ivuxolimab in advanced cancers. Sequencing was performed with immunoSEQ multiplex PCR; in TCRdb, only in-frame clones are kept and a portion is missing. The table shows about 54,000 clones, with approximately 89% occurring only once. The sample was CD4+ or CD8+ T cells sorted from blood, taken in a trial of the OX40 agonist ivuxolimab. The receptors stem from an adult with an advanced solid tumor such as melanoma, head and neck, liver or kidney cancer.

This clone was observed a single time. The V gene is TRBV21-1, the J gene TRBJ1-1; the table calls TRBD1, which could not be checked here. TRBV21-1 is assigned pseudogene status. The CDR3 spans 18 residues. CDR3 nucleotide sequence: TGTGCCAGCAGCAAAGGAGGGGACAGGGGATGGTCGAACACTGAAGCTTTCTTT. Translating gives CASSKGGDRGWSNTEAFF.

The CDR3 DNA is TGTGCCAGCAGACCCGACAGGAGTAGCAATCAGCCCCAGCATTTT. Its protein product is CASRPDRSSNQPQHF. The V and J genes are TRBV6-1 and TRBJ1-5; weak D call: TRBD1 (6 bases). V was trimmed by 6 bases and J by 0 bases, leaving 12 bases between them. The germline V gene encodes CDR1 MNHNS and CDR2 SASEGT. This CDR3 has 15 amino acids.

The J gene is TRBJ2-2, the V gene TRBV2, with 8 bases fitting TRBD1. V was clipped by 3 bases and J by 4 bases; unmatched bases: 4. The CDR3 length is 15 residues. Germline CDR1 reads SNHLY; CDR2 reads FYNNEI. CDR3 bases: TGTGCCAGCAGTGAGCAGGGGGCTATCACCGGGGAGCTGTTTTTT. This encodes CASSEQGAITGELFF.

This clone has a single count. The chain uses TRBV6-5 and TRBJ1-4; D gene unclear. Germline V lookup: CDR1 MNHEY, CDR2 SVGAGI. The germline V and J ends were trimmed by 7 bases and 4 bases, with 4 bases remaining between them. This CDR3 has 11 amino acids. CDR3 sequence (DNA): TGTGCCAGCATCCTTAATGAAAAACTGTTTTTT. Translation: CASILNEKLFF.

This clone was found a few times. V gene TRBV19 combines with J gene TRBJ1-4; D is unresolved. CDR3 length: 14 residues. Germline loops: CDR1 LNHDA, CDR2 SQIVND (reference sequence). V was pared by 7 bases and J by 8 bases, with 17 bases between. The CDR3: CASKIRGPWEKLFF. The CDR3 DNA reads as TGTGCCAGTAAGATACGAGGGCCATGGGAAAAACTGTTTTTT.

This CDR3 reads CAWDRGRGYNEQFF. The CDR3 nucleotides read TGTGCCTGGGACAGGGGGCGAGGGTACAATGAGCAGTTCTTC. The V call is TRBV30, the J call TRBJ2-1; 10 bases align to TRBD1. With V trimmed by 5 bases and J by 4 bases, 5 bases remained unmatched. This CDR3 has 14 residues. Germline V gives CDR1 GTSNPN, CDR2 SVGIG (reference sequence). The variable domain in full, with the rest retrieved from reference TRBV30 and TRBJ2-1, is SQTIHQWPATLVQPVGSPLSLECTVEGTSNPNLYWYRQAAGRGLQLLFYSVGIGQISSEVPQNLSASRPQDRQFILSSKKLLLSDSGFYLCAWDRGRGYNEQFFGPGTRLTVL.

The chain joins TRBV6-5 to TRBJ2-3; perhaps TRBD2 as D (6 bases). Germline V gene sequence: CDR1 MNHEY, CDR2 SVGAGI. Trimming took off 2 bases at V and 5 bases at J, with 14 bases between the two ends. This CDR3 is 15 amino acids long. The CDR3 nucleotides read TGTGCCAGCAGTTACGGGGTCGGGGGTATAGATACGCAGTATTTT. Encoded protein: CASSYGVGGIDTQYF.

V is TRBV10-3 and J is TRBJ1-1; D is ambiguous. CDR1 and CDR2 (germline): ENHRY, SYGVKD. V was trimmed by 9 bases and J by 1 base, leaving 15 bases between them. The CDR3 has 14 amino acids. The CDR3 region has the DNA TGTGCCATTAGCCCGGGGTTCGGGAACACTGAAGCTTTCTTT. Its translation: CAISPGFGNTEAFF.

The chain joins TRBV6-1 to TRBJ2-1; 10 bases line up with TRBD2. In germline, CDR1 is MNHNS, CDR2 SASEGT. CDR3 length: 15 amino acids. The ends lost 10 bases at V and 10 bases at J; junction bases unmatched: 16. The chain's CDR3 is CATTRASGSGGEQFF. The CDR3 DNA follows: TGTGCCACCACAAGGGCTAGCGGGAGCGGAGGGGAGCAGTTCTTC.

In this sample, this clone turned up a few times. This sequence joins TRBV6-5 and TRBJ2-7; D possibly corresponds to TRBD1 (5 bases). Germline lookup yields CDR1 MNHEY and CDR2 SVGAGI. The ends were cut back, 2 bases at V and 4 bases at J, with 12 bases in the middle. This CDR3 comprises 14 residues. The CDR3, as DNA: TGTGCCAGCAGTTACAACAGGATGGGGTACGAGCAGTACTTC. Translation: CASSYNRMGYEQYF.